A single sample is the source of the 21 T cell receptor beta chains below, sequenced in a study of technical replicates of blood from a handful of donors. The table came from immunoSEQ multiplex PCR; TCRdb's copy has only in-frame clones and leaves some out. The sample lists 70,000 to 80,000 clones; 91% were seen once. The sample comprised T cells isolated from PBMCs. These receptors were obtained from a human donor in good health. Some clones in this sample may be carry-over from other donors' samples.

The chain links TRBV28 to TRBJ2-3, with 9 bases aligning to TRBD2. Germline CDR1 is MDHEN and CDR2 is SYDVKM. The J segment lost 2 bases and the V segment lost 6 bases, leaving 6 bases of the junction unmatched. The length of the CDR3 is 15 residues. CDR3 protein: CASSLAGEDTDTQYF. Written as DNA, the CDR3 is TGTGCCAGCAGCTTAGCGGGAGAGGACACAGATACGCAGTATTTT.

CDR3 nucleotides: TGCAGTGCTAGCTCGGTCGCCGAGCAGTACTTC. Translated, it gives CSASSVAEQYF. This rearrangement joins TRBV20-1 to TRBJ2-7; D remains ambiguous. Between the trimmed V and J ends, which lost 3 bases and 6 bases, there was a span of 9 bases. In germline, CDR1 is DFQATT, CDR2 SNEGSKA (reference sequence). The length of the CDR3 is 11 residues.

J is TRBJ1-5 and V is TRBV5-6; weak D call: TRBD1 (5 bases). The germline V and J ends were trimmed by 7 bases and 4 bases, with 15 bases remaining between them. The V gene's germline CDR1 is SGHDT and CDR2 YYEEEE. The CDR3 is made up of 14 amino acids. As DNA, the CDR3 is TGTGCCAGCGCTCTCGCGGGGGATAATCAGCCCCAGCATTTT. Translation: CASALAGDNQPQHF.

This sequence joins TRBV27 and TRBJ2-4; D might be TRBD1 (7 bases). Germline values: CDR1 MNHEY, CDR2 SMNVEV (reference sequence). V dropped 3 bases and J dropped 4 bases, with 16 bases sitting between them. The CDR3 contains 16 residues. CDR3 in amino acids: CASSFSGGRLKNIQYF. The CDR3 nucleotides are TGTGCCAGCAGTTTTTCAGGGGGGCGCCTAAAAAACATTCAGTACTTC.

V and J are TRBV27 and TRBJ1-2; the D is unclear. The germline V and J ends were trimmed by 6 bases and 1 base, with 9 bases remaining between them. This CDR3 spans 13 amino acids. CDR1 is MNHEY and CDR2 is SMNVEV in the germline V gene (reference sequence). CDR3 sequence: CASSSQLNYGYTF. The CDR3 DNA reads TGTGCCAGCAGCTCTCAACTTAACTATGGCTACACCTTC.

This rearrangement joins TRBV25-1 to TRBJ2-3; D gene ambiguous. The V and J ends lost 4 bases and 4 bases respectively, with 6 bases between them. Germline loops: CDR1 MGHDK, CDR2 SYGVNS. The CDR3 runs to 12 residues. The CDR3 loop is CASSVFPDTQYF. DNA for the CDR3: TGTGCCAGCAGTGTATTCCCAGATACGCAGTATTTT. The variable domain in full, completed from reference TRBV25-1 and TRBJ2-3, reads EADIYQTPRYLVIGTGKKITLECSQTMGHDKMYWYQQDPGMELHLIHYSYGVNSTEKGDLSSESTVSRIRTEHFPLTLESARPSHTSQYLCASSVFPDTQYFGPGTRLTVL.

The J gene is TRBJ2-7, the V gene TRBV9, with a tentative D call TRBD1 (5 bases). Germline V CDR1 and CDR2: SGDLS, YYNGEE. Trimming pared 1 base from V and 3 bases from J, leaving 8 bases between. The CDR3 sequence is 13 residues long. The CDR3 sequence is CASSVQGGYEQYF. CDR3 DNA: TGTGCCAGCAGCGTACAGGGCGGCTACGAGCAGTACTTC.

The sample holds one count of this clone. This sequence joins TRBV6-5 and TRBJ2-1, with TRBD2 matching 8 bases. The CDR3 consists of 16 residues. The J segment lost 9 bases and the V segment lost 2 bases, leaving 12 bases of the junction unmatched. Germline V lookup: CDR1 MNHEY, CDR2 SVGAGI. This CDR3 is CASSYGGSGTLSEQFF. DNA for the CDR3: TGTGCCAGCAGTTACGGGGGTAGCGGGACCCTCAGTGAGCAGTTCTTC.

The CDR3 reads CAYLAGVRGYTF. As DNA, the CDR3 is TGTGCCTATCTAGCGGGGGTTAGAGGCTACACCTTC. This chain links TRBV30 with TRBJ1-2; D may be TRBD1 (5 bases). The CDR3 is 12 residues long. CDR1 and CDR2 from the germline V gene are GTSNPN and SVGIG (reference sequence). Deletions cut 7 bases from V and 8 bases from J, with 17 bases between.

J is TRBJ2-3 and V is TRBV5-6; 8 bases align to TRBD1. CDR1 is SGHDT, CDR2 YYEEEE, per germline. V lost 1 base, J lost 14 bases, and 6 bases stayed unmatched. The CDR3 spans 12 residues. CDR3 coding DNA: TGTGCCAGCAGCTTGCGGACAGGGTACCCGTATTTT. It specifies CASSLRTGYPYF.

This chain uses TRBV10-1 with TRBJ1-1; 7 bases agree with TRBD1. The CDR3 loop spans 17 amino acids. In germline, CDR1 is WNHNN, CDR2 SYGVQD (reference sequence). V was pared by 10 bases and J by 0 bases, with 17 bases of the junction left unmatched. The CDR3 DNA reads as TGCGCCACCTCAGCTGGGTCAGGGGGTCGCATGAACACTGAAGCTTTCTTT. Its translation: CATSAGSGGRMNTEAFF.

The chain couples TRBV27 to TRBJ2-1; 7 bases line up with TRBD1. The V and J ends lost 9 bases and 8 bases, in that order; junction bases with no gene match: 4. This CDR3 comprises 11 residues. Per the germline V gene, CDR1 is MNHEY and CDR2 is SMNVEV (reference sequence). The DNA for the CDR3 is TGTGCCAGTTACAGGGGCGATGAGCAGTTCTTC. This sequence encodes CASYRGDEQFF.

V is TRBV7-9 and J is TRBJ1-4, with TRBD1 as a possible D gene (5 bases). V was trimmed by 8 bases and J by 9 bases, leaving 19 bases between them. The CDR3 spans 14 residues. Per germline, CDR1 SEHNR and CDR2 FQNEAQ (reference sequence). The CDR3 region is CASAIRGKGQKLFF. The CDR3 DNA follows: TGTGCCAGCGCTATCCGAGGCAAGGGGCAAAAACTGTTTTTT. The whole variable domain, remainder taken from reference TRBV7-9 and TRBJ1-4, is DTGVSQNPRHKITKRGQNVTFRCDPISEHNRLYWYRQTLGQGPEFLTYFQNEAQLEKSRLLSDRFSAERPKGSFSTLEIQRTEQGDSAMYLCASAIRGKGQKLFFGSGTQLSVL.

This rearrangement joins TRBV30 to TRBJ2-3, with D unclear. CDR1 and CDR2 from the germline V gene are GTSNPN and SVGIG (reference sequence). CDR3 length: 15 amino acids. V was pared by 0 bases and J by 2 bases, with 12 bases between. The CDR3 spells CAWSVIPSHTDTQYF. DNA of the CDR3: TGTGCCTGGAGTGTAATCCCATCCCACACAGATACGCAGTATTTT.

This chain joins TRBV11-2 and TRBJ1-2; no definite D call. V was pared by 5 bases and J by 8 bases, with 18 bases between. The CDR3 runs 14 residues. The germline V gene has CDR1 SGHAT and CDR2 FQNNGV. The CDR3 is CASSHAGLTEGYTF. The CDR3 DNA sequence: TGTGCCAGCAGCCATGCGGGGTTAACGGAGGGCTACACCTTC.

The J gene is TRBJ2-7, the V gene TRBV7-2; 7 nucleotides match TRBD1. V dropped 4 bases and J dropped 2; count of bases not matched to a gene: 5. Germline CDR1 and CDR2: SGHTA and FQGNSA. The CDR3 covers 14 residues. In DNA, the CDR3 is TGTGCCAGCAGCTCCCACAGGGGACCCTACGAGCAGTACTTC. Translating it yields CASSSHRGPYEQYF.

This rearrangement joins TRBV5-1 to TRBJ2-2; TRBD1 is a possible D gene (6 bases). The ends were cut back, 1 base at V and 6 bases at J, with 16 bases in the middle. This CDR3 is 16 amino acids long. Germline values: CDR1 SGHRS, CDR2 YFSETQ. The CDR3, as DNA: TGCGCCAGCAGCTTGCAGGACACCCCAGGGGCCGGGGAGCTGTTTTTT. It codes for CASSLQDTPGAGELFF.

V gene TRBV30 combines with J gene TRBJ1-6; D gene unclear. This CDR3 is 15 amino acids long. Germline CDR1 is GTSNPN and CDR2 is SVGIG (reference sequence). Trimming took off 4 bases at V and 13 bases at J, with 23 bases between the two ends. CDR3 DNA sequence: TGTGCCTGGAACTACGGGAAATTCCACCCCGACCCCCTCCACTTT. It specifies CAWNYGKFHPDPLHF.

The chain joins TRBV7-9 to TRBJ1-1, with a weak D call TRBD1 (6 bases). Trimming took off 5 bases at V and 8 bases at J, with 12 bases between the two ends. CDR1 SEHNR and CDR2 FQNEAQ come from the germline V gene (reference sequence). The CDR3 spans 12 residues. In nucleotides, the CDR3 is TGTGCCAGCAGCCCGGCCGGGACAGAAGCTTTCTTT. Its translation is CASSPAGTEAFF.

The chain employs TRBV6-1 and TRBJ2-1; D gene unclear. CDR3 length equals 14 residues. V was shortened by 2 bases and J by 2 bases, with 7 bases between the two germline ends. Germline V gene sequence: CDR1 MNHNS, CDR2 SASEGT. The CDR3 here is CASSERLTYNEQFF. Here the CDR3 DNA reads TGTGCCAGCAGTGAACGACTTACCTACAATGAGCAGTTCTTC.

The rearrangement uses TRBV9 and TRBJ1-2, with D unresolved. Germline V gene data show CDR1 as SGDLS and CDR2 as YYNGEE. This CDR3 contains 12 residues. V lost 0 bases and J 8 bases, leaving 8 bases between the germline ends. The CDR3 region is CASSVDSLGYTF. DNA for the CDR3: TGTGCCAGCAGCGTAGACTCCTTGGGCTACACCTTC.